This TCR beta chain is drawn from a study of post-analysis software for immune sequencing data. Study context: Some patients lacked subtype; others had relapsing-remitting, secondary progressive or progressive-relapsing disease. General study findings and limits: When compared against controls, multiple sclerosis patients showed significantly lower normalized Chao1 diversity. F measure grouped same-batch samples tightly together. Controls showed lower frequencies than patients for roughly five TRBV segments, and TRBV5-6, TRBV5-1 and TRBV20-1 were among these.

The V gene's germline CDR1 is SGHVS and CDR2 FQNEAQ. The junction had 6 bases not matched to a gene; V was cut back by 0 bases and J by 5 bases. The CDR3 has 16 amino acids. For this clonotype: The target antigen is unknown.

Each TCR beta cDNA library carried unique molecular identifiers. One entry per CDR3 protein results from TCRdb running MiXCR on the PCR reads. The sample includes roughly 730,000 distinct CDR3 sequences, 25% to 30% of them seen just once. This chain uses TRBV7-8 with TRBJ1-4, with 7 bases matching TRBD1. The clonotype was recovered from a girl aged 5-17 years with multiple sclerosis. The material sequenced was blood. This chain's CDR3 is CASSLAGARGNEKLFF. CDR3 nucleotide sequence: TGTGCCAGCAGCTTAGCAGGTGCCAGGGGGAATGAAAAACTGTTTTTT.